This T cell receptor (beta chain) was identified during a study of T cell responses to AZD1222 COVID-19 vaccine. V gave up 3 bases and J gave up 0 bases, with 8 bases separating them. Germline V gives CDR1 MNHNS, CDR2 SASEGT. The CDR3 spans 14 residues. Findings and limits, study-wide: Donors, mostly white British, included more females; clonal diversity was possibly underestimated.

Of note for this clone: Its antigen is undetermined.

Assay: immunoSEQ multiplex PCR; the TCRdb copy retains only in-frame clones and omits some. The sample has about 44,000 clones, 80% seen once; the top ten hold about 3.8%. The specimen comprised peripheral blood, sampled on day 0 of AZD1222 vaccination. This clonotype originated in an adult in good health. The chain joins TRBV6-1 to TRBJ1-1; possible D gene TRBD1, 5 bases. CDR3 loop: CASSEWGMNTEAFF. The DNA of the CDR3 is TGTGCCAGCAGTGAGTGGGGGATGAACACTGAAGCTTTCTTT.